One and the same sample provided the 23 T cell receptor beta chains below, sequenced in a study of cytomegalovirus exposure and HLA in healthy donors. The PCR employed 60 Vbeta primers together with 13 Jbeta primers. The data were produced by immunoSEQ multiplex PCR, yet TCRdb's version contains in-frame clones alone and is incomplete. The repertoire holds around 270,000 clones, with 75% to 90% as singletons. Specimen: PBMCs. The receptors were gathered from a girl aged 2 to 9 in good health and CMV-seronegative.

This clone was observed once. This chain uses TRBV28 with TRBJ1-2; D might be TRBD1 (6 bases). Germline V lookup: CDR1 MDHEN, CDR2 SYDVKM. This CDR3 has 14 residues. V lost 6 bases to trimming and J lost 4 bases, with 15 bases between them. The CDR3 sequence is CASSRTQGSYGYTF. The CDR3 DNA sequence: TGTGCCAGCAGCCGTACACAGGGTAGCTATGGCTACACCTTC.

The chain carries TRBV6-1 and TRBJ2-3, with TRBD1 identical over 7 bases. The CDR3 loop spans 17 amino acids. Germline CDR1 and CDR2: MNHNS and SASEGT. V dropped 2 bases and J dropped 0; count of bases not matched to a gene: 8. The CDR3 DNA reads TGTGCCAGCAGTGAACTGGGCCCAGGGGGAAGCACAGATACGCAGTATTTT. It translates to CASSELGPGGSTDTQYF.

J is TRBJ1-1 and V is TRBV5-6; D is undetermined. The CDR3 is 17 amino acids. Germline lookup yields CDR1 SGHDT and CDR2 YYEEEE. Between the trimmed V and J ends, which lost 0 bases and 0 bases, there was a span of 15 bases. This chain's CDR3 is CASSLAEFAVMNTEAFF. The CDR3 DNA follows: TGTGCCAGCAGCTTGGCCGAGTTTGCCGTGATGAACACTGAAGCTTTCTTT.

The chain links TRBV5-5 to TRBJ2-1; D unresolved. Germline values: CDR1 SGHKS, CDR2 YYEKEE (reference sequence). This CDR3 comprises 14 residues. The V end lost 6 bases, the J end lost 3 bases, and 13 bases lay between the germline ends. CDR3 sequence (DNA): TGTGCCAGCAAACCTGCTAGTAGCTACAATGAGCAGTTCTTC. It encodes CASKPASSYNEQFF.

This clone was seen once. The chain links TRBV4-2 to TRBJ2-3, with 8 bases aligning to TRBD2. Losses at the gene ends were 0 bases for V and 3 bases for J; bases not matched to a gene: 11. In germline, CDR1 is LGHNA, CDR2 YNFKEQ. The CDR3 is 18 residues long. This CDR3 is CASSQDRPREGRTDTQYF. The CDR3 nucleotides read TGTGCCAGCAGCCAAGATAGGCCTCGGGAGGGCCGAACAGATACGCAGTATTTT.

This clone was detected only a few times. The chain couples TRBV2 to TRBJ1-2, with D perhaps TRBD1 (6 bases). Germline-derived CDR1 and CDR2 are SNHLY and FYNNEI. The CDR3 covers 14 residues. The V gene lost 1 base and the J gene lost 8 bases, with 14 bases spanning the gap. The CDR3 DNA sequence: TGTGCCAGCAGTGAAGGTCTGGGTGGGGGCGGCTACACCTTC. Its protein product is CASSEGLGGGGYTF.

The sample holds one count of this clone. The chain carries TRBV5-8 and TRBJ1-2, with a possible D match to TRBD1 (5 bases). V shed 2 bases and J shed 2 bases, with 13 bases lying between them. The CDR3 length is 15 residues. CDR1 is SGHTS and CDR2 is YDEGEE in the germline V gene. The CDR3 DNA is TGTGCCAGCAGCTTATCAAGGGGCCCCAACTATGGCTACACCTTC. Its translation: CASSLSRGPNYGYTF. Full variable domain (rest looked up from reference TRBV5-8 and TRBJ1-2): EAGVTQSPTHLIKTRGQQATLRCSPISGHTSVYWYQQALGLGLQFLLWYDEGEERNRGNFPPRFSGRQFPNYSSELNVNALELEDSALYLCASSLSRGPNYGYTFGSGTRLTVV.

The chain carries TRBV5-4 and TRBJ1-1; possible D gene TRBD1, 5 bases. CDR3 length: 14 amino acids. Trimming pared 4 bases from V and 1 base from J, leaving 11 bases between. Germline V gene sequence: CDR1 SGHNT, CDR2 YYREEE (reference sequence). CDR3 residues: CASSQRGGNTEAFF. CDR3 DNA sequence: TGTGCCAGCAGCCAAAGGGGCGGGAACACTGAAGCTTTCTTT. The full variable domain, its missing parts supplied by reference TRBV5-4 and TRBJ1-1, is ETGVTQSPTHLIKTRGQQVTLRCSSQSGHNTVSWYQQALGQGPQFIFQYYREEENGRGNFPPRFSGLQFPNYSSELNVNALELDDSALYLCASSQRGGNTEAFFGQGTRLTVV.

The rearrangement joins TRBV6-5 to TRBJ2-2; 7 nucleotides line up with TRBD1. Germline CDR1 MNHEY, CDR2 SVGAGI. Trimming at V came to 7 bases and at J to 0 bases, leaving 2 bases not matched to a gene. The CDR3 extends over 14 amino acids. This CDR3 is CASKQGTNTGELFF. The CDR3 DNA reads as TGTGCCAGCAAACAGGGGACGAACACCGGGGAGCTGTTTTTT.

This rearrangement joins TRBV6-1 to TRBJ2-1, with a tentative D call TRBD1 (8 bases). This CDR3 is 14 amino acids long. Germline assignment: CDR1 MNHNS and CDR2 SASEGT. V was cut by 4 bases and J by 6 bases, with 13 bases left in between. CDR3 sequence reads: CASSVTGEGNEQFF. In nucleotides, the CDR3 is TGTGCCAGCAGTGTGACAGGGGAGGGCAATGAGCAGTTCTTC.

This rearrangement joins TRBV6-5 to TRBJ2-1; 7 bases align to TRBD1. The CDR3 has 16 residues. The germline gives CDR1 MNHEY, CDR2 SVGAGI. Trimming cost V 3 bases and J 4 bases; bases outside gene matches: 9. This CDR3 reads CASSYIQTGLYNEQFF. CDR3 bases: TGTGCCAGCAGTTATATTCAGACAGGGCTTTACAATGAGCAGTTCTTC.

This clone was seen only a few times. The genes are TRBV7-8 and TRBJ2-5, with 8 bases identical to TRBD1. The CDR3 totals 15 residues. In germline, CDR1 is SGHVS, CDR2 FQNEAQ. The ends lost 3 bases at V and 6 bases at J; junction bases unmatched: 9. The CDR3, as DNA: TGTGCCAGCAGCTTGGGACAGGCGGGGATAAAGACCCAGTACTTC. Amino acid sequence: CASSLGQAGIKTQYF.

The rearrangement links TRBV7-3 to TRBJ1-2, with a weak D call TRBD1 (6 bases). This CDR3 is 16 amino acids long. The germline V gene has CDR1 SGHTA and CDR2 FQGTGA. Trimming removed 11 bases from V and 4 bases from J, with 26 bases in between. CDR3 nucleotides: TGTGCCTCCACAGCTAGGGGGACCGGCCCCCCCTATGGCTACACCTTC. Encoded protein: CASTARGTGPPYGYTF. The full variable domain, its missing parts supplied by reference TRBV7-3 and TRBJ1-2, is GAGVSQTPSNKVTEKGKYVELRCDPISGHTALYWYRQSLGQGPEFLIYFQGTGAADDSGLPNDRFFAVRPEGSVSTLKIQRTERGDSAVYLCASTARGTGPPYGYTFGSGTRLTVV.

This clone was seen a handful of times. The rearrangement links TRBV5-1 to TRBJ2-5, with D perhaps TRBD2 (6 bases). V shed 4 bases and J shed 2 bases, with 15 bases lying between them. The CDR3 has 15 amino acids. Germline V gene lookup returns CDR1 SGHRS and CDR2 YFSETQ. The CDR3 spells CASSVAGLHQETQYF. The CDR3 region has the DNA TGCGCCAGCAGCGTTGCTGGACTACATCAAGAGACCCAGTACTTC.

V gene TRBV2 combines with J gene TRBJ2-5; 9 bases agree with TRBD2. Germline CDR1 reads SNHLY; CDR2 reads FYNNEI. The CDR3 totals 13 residues. V was clipped by 7 bases and J by 4 bases; unmatched bases: 4. This CDR3 is CASTPGLAETQYF. The DNA of the CDR3 is TGTGCCAGCACCCCGGGACTAGCAGAGACCCAGTACTTC.

The count of this clone is one. The V and J genes are TRBV4-1 and TRBJ2-5, with 8 bases aligning to TRBD2. CDR3 length: 15 residues. After removal of 4 bases from V and 5 bases from J, the junction contained 9 bases not matched to a gene. Per germline, CDR1 MGHRA and CDR2 YSYEKL. In DNA form, the CDR3 reads TGCGCCAGCAGCCGCCTGGGACTAGTCGCGGAGACCCAGTACTTC. Protein product: CASSRLGLVAETQYF.

As DNA, the CDR3 is TGTGCCAGCAGCTTAGCATCGCGGCAGGGGAGTACCTTCAAGTACACCGGGGAGCTGTTTTTT. Its translation: CASSLASRQGSTFKYTGELFF. The rearrangement uses TRBV7-2 and TRBJ2-2, with D maybe TRBD1 (6 bases). Germline loops: CDR1 SGHTA, CDR2 FQGNSA. The CDR3 contains 21 residues. V was pared by 0 bases and J by 3 bases, with 26 bases between. Using reference TRBV7-2 and TRBJ2-2 for the parts outside the CDR3, the full variable domain is GAGVSQSPSNKVTEKGKDVELRCDPISGHTALYWYRQSLGQGLEFLIYFQGNSAPDKSGLPSDRFSAERTGGSVSTLTIQRTQQEDSAVYLCASSLASRQGSTFKYTGELFFGEGSRLTVL.

CDR3 in DNA: TGCGCCAGCAGACCGGGACAGGGAAGCAATCAGCCCCAGCATTTT. Residues: CASRPGQGSNQPQHF. The genes are TRBV4-1 and TRBJ1-5; TRBD1 matches 9 bases. CDR3 length: 15 residues. J lost 1 base, V lost 6 bases, and 4 bases had no gene match. CDR1 and CDR2 (germline): MGHRA, YSYEKL.

This chain joins TRBV4-1 and TRBJ2-7, with 9 positions matching TRBD1. From germline, CDR1 is MGHRA and CDR2 YSYEKL. The CDR3 has 17 amino acids. Trimming cost V 5 bases and J 3 bases; bases outside gene matches: 14. The CDR3 here is CASSARDRGILGYEQYF. DNA for the CDR3: TGCGCCAGCAGCGCACGAGACAGGGGGATTTTAGGCTACGAGCAGTACTTC.

The chain joins TRBV5-1 to TRBJ1-6; no clear D. Trimming took off 0 bases at V and 6 bases at J, with 10 bases between the two ends. The CDR3 runs to 15 residues. Per the germline V gene, CDR1 is SGHRS and CDR2 is YFSETQ. The DNA for the CDR3 is TGCGCCAGCAGCTTGGCTACCGGGGTTAATTCACCCCTCCACTTT. Encoded protein: CASSLATGVNSPLHF.

The V call is TRBV29-1, the J call TRBJ2-3, with D hard to call. Germline V gene data show CDR1 as SQVTM and CDR2 as ANQGSEA. The CDR3 totals 14 residues. V lost 4 bases, J lost 4 bases, and 15 bases lay in between. This CDR3 reads CSVVSPLTADTQYF. The CDR3, as DNA: TGCAGCGTTGTTAGCCCTCTAACTGCAGATACGCAGTATTTT.

This clone was picked up a small number of times. The chain links TRBV6-6 to TRBJ2-7; D possibly corresponds to TRBD2 (5 bases). CDR3 length: 16 residues. V was cut by 1 base and J by 3 bases, with 16 bases left in between. Germline V gives CDR1 MNHNY, CDR2 SVGAGI (reference sequence). In DNA form, the CDR3 reads TGTGCCAGCAGTTACTTAGATCGAGCGGAGCACTACGAGCAGTACTTC. Protein product: CASSYLDRAEHYEQYF.

The chain couples TRBV28 to TRBJ1-5, with D tentatively TRBD1 (6 bases). Trimming took 10 bases from V and 3 from J, leaving 13 bases between them. The CDR3 is 13 amino acids. Germline CDR1 and CDR2: MDHEN and SYDVKM. The CDR3 nucleotides read TGTGCCACCGTTAACAGGGTCAATCAGCCCCAGCATTTT. It encodes CATVNRVNQPQHF.